This TCR beta chain was sequenced in a study of T cells in localized non-small cell lung cancer. This clone has a single count. TCRdb keeps only in-frame clones here, not all; method: immunoSEQ multiplex PCR. The table has 53,000 or so clones, about 89% seen once. This CDR3 region has 15 residues. Germline V gene lookup returns CDR1 MNHNS and CDR2 SASEGT. The trim removed 6 bases at V and 0 bases at J, leaving 5 bases unmatched. Material: peripheral blood, obtained before any cancer treatment. The TCR comes from a man between 40 and 75 years old with stage I lung adenocarcinoma. The V call is TRBV6-1, the J call TRBJ1-5, with 7 nucleotides matching TRBD1. CDR3 DNA sequence: TGTGCCAGCAGGTTGGACAGGACTAGCAATCAGCCCCAGCATTTT. It is translated as CASRLDRTSNQPQHF.